This TCR beta chain was documented in a study of identical twins. CDR1 SGHAT and CDR2 FQDESV come from the germline V gene (reference sequence). The ends lost 0 bases at V and 1 base at J; junction bases unmatched: 11. There are 20 residues in the CDR3. TCRdb independently ran MiXCR on the 5' RACE reads; one entry per CDR3 protein. The sample has about 890,000 distinct CDR3 sequences; about 12% are singletons. These data were likewise used in another study, on yellow fever vaccine responses in identical twins.

This TCR was sampled from a woman under 30 in good health. The chain is built from TRBV11-1 and TRBJ2-6, with 8 bases identical to TRBD1. Sequenced material: PBMCs. Written as DNA, the CDR3 is TGTGCCAGCAGCTTAGCGTACGGGACAGGAGAATTTTCTGGGGCCAACGTCCTGACTTTC. It specifies CASSLAYGTGEFSGANVLTF.